The clone carrying this T cell receptor (beta chain) was detected a few times. The record originates from a study of blood T cells in healthy people across ages. The people who gave samples were healthy Caucasians from Russia, aged 6 to 90. The CDR3 loop spans 16 amino acids. Germline CDR1 is SGHTA and CDR2 is FQGNSA. V gave up 2 bases and J gave up 4 bases, with 15 bases separating them. Combining a sample-barcoded 5' primer with a J-beta primer mix, a second PCR ran for 7 to 11 cycles. Each CDR3 protein is one row after TCRdb ran MiXCR on the 5' RACE reads. Of 2 million or so distinct CDR3 sequences listed, roughly 50% are singletons.

The sequence was obtained from a woman between 40 and 50 years old in good health. This chain connects TRBV7-2 to TRBJ2-1; D may be TRBD2 (6 bases). The sample consisted of blood. CDR3 sequence reads: CASSLSYAGTYNEQFF. In DNA, the CDR3 is TGTGCCAGCAGCTTATCTTACGCGGGGACGTACAATGAGCAGTTCTTC.